This record concerns one TCR beta chain sequence. The data derive from a study of CD8 T cells in Susac syndrome. Germline V gene sequence: CDR1 KGHSH, CDR2 LQKENI. The CDR3 sequence is 13 residues long. V was trimmed by 1 base and J by 3 bases, leaving 3 bases between them. cDNA came from 0.5 to 1 ug RNA primed by random hexamers. Amplification of TCR beta CDR3 across 54 Vbeta and 13 Jbeta was performed with immunoSEQ multiplex PCR. Using its own MiXCR run on the immunoSEQ multiplex PCR reads, TCRdb lists one record per CDR3 protein. This sample yields 100,000 to 150,000 distinct CDR3 sequences, of which just under 95% are seen a single time; approximately 0.093% belongs to the top ten. Sequencing of TCR beta was performed on blood CD8+ and CD4+ T cells.

V and J are TRBV18 and TRBJ2-2; no definite D call. The receptor comes from a human donor with multiple sclerosis. Sequenced material: CD4+ T cells from PBMCs. The chain's CDR3 is CASSPQDTGELFF. DNA for the CDR3: TGTGCCAGCTCACCACAGGACACCGGGGAGCTGTTTTTT.